This TCR beta chain appears in the sequencing data of a study of Graves' ophthalmopathy and Graves' hyperthyroidism (dated by TCRdb to the late 2010s). Context from the whole study: Peripheral blood was collected before any treatment was given, at the time of initial diagnosis. The study used signatures of the TCR beta repertoire to tell Graves' ophthalmopathy apart from Graves' hyperthyroidism and to predict which patients would progress to ophthalmopathy. In total, under 150 blood samples were TCR-sequenced: approximately 42 ophthalmopathy, some 72 hyperthyroidism and roughly 17 hyperthyroidism-to-ophthalmopathy patients. To explore V-J signatures distinguishing ophthalmopathy from hyperthyroidism, a discovery set of roughly 100 patients (roughly 45 ophthalmopathy, around 55 stable hyperthyroidism) was enrolled. An independent validation cohort was composed of about 20 hyperthyroidism patients and 17 patients who later progressed from hyperthyroidism to ophthalmopathy. In over 5 hyperthyroidism patients, the T-cell repertoire of thyroid tissue was compared with the T-cell repertoire of blood. Once sampling was done, hyperthyroidism patients were given methimazole at a starting dose of 30 mg daily, while ophthalmopathy patients were given high-dose intravenous methylprednisolone. For training and testing, the roughly 100 patients in the discovery cohort were randomly divided in a 7:3 ratio.

General study outcomes and caveats: Most of the expanded thyroid clonotypes with a frequency above 0.001 were also detected in blood, and it was suggested that the thyroid immune response may be reflected by blood repertoires. In cross-validation, the 13-signature model distinguished ophthalmopathy from stable hyperthyroidism with approximately 90% sensitivity and roughly 81% specificity, while in the test set the corresponding values were approximately 79% and 70%. In validation, the model predicted ophthalmopathy progression with over 60% sensitivity and around 72% specificity; some 13 predicted patients were CT-confirmed with GO in a median of around 6 months. No statistical method was used to predetermine the sample size, and group allocation was not hidden from the investigators.

TCR beta CDR3 regions were amplified from RNA transcripts for repertoire sequencing. The first round was an RT-PCR using HTBI primers with the Qiagen OneStep RT-PCR kit, and this first round was followed by a second-round multiplex PCR, then size selection and purification. Sequencing of the libraries was carried out on an Illumina HiSeq2000 in paired-end mode with 100 bp reads. The published analysis was carried out like this. SOAPnuke was used for read processing, and reads with adapters, uncalled bases, a mean Phred below 15, or no exact constant-primer or identifier match were discarded. COPE v1.2.5 was used to merge high-quality paired reads. Clonotypes were defined as unique nucleotide sequences and were aligned to IMGT TRB V, D and J references using MiTCR v1.1. The analysis was limited to V-J combinations with a frequency above 0.0001, which together covered approximately 99% of repertoires. For each V-J combination, a TCR clonal expansion and chaos score was defined as F50 clonal expansion divided by the chaos observed in the TCRdist matrix. Welch's t-statistics and random forest were used to reduce features to approximately 13 V-J combinations, which were fed into a naive Bayes classifier. The Morisita-Horn index was used to measure how similar the thyroid and blood repertoires were. Clones were called with MiXCR by TCRdb after fastp trimmed the public reads at Q25, and only in-frame beta chains were retained. Identical CDR3 protein sequences are pooled into one entry, listed with their most common genes and DNA. TCRdb's processing, not the authors' own work, is the source of the V and J calls. This sample holds under 800,000 distinct CDR3 sequences; roughly 20% were observed only once. Roughly 6.9% of the sample lies in the top ten.

Hyperthyroidism was defined as stable when no progression to ophthalmopathy occurred within 18 months of follow-up. The hyperthyroidism patients were 18 to 65 years old and newly diagnosed, with a disease duration of less than 2 months. Anyone with other autoimmune diseases, uncontrolled infections, pregnancy or lactation was excluded from the study. Clinical symptoms, serum thyroxine, TRAb, thyroid ultrasound and orbital computed tomography formed the basis of the diagnosis. Using Ficoll-Paque density gradient centrifugation, PBMCs were isolated from 10 ml of fresh peripheral blood. Total RNA was extracted with Trizol reagent and quality-checked on an Agilent 2100 Bioanalyzer. This clonotype was observed at least ten times. It lacks a known antigen. One base away there is no much larger clone; base qualities are not given. V loses 6 bases, J loses 0 bases, and the germline ends lie 12 bases apart. The CDR3 runs 15 amino acids, cysteine and phenylalanine included. The only DNA kept is the CDR3, 45 bases in frame from the first base. CDR1 and CDR2 are drawn from the germline V gene: SNHLY, FYNNEI.

The TCR comes from a woman aged 18-29 years with stable Graves' hyperthyroidism. Some clones in this sample may be carry-over from other donors' samples. Donor details come from another sample of the same person, matched by shared clones. The chain employs TRBV2 and TRBJ1-3, with the D gene not confidently named. The sample taken for sequencing was peripheral blood. The CDR3 here reads CASSPDRYSGNTIYF. The DNA is TGTGCCAGCAGCCCCGATCGGTACTCTGGAAACACCATATATTTT.